This TCR beta chain was sequenced in a study of glioma-infiltrating T cells after dendritic cell vaccination. TCRdb's table, derived via immunoSEQ multiplex PCR, lists solely in-frame clones and lacks some. The table has approximately 110,000 clones, roughly 90% seen once. Sample time point: after dendritic cell vaccination, including at tumor progression/relapse. The TCR originated in a human donor with glioblastoma. The specimen comprised blood, sampled after dendritic cell vaccination.

CDR3 DNA: TGTGCCAGTAGTATAGTCGGGGGGCTTCAAGCTTTCTTT. Protein: CASSIVGGLQAFF. The V and J genes are TRBV19 and TRBJ1-1; tentative D call: TRBD1 (6 bases). Trimming shortened V by 1 base and J by 9 bases, and 12 bases separated the two germline ends. This CDR3 contains 13 residues. CDR1 is LNHDA, CDR2 SQIVND, per germline (reference sequence).